What follows is one T cell receptor (beta chain) and its context. PCR amplification relied on 60 Vbeta primers (plus 13 Jbeta primers). The protocol was immunoSEQ multiplex PCR, while the TCRdb copy is restricted to in-frame clones and leaves out a portion. The table includes about 140,000 clones, roughly 73% detected once. The data are from a study of cytomegalovirus exposure and HLA in healthy donors. The CDR3 spans 15 residues. The V gene lost 0 bases and the J gene lost 2 bases, with 9 bases spanning the gap. The germline CDR1 and CDR2 sequences are SGDLS and YYNGEE. The clonotype originates from a man in his forties in good health and CMV-seronegative. The chain employs TRBV9 and TRBJ1-5, with D uncertain. The sample comprised PBMCs. In DNA, the CDR3 is TGTGCCAGCAGCGTAGGGCAGGAAGGCAATCAGCCCCAGCATTTT. Protein sequence: CASSVGQEGNQPQHF.